Here is one T cell receptor beta chain with its context. Its matching antigen is unknown. This record belongs to a study of T cell responses to AZD1222 COVID-19 vaccine. Broader study findings: CD4 TCRs linked to vaccination spanned spike, dominating at 160-218 and 743-854. Repertoire samples came only from after the peak T cell response. Most donors were white British and more were female, and clonal diversity was possibly underestimated.

J was trimmed by 9 bases and V by 4 bases; bases with no gene match: 11. Germline V CDR1 and CDR2: SGHDT, YYEEEE. This CDR3 has 15 residues. Profiled with immunoSEQ multiplex PCR; TCRdb holds only in-frame clones, not every one. This table holds 150,000 to 200,000 clones, 85% to 95% found once. The genes are TRBV5-6 and TRBJ2-1, with TRBD2 matching over 9 bases. The sequenced sample was peripheral blood, obtained on day 0 of AZD1222 vaccination. The source of this sequence is an adult in good health. The CDR3 loop reads CASSPAAGGTAEQFF. The CDR3 region has the DNA TGTGCCAGCAGCCCGGCCGCGGGAGGGACCGCTGAGCAGTTCTTC.